This TCR beta chain was obtained from a study of Ad26.COV2.S vaccination and SARS-CoV-2 variants (dated by TCRdb to the early 2020s). For the wider study: Donors in the vaccine arm were drawn from COV1001, a phase I-IIa trial of Ad26.COV2.S in healthy adults that was multicentre, randomized, double-blind and placebo-controlled. Ad26.COV2.S was administered intramuscularly at a dose of 5x10^10 or 1x10^11 viral particles, either as one shot or as two shots given 56 days apart. TCRbeta repertoire sequencing was used to assess the specificity and breadth of SARS-CoV-2-reactive T cell receptors after Ad26.COV2.S vaccination. A total of around 32 samples were included in the TCR-sequenced set, comprising about 20 Ad26.COV2.S vaccine recipients, 5 placebo recipients and 8 SARS-CoV-2 convalescent individuals. Trial participants were randomized into five groups of five, in which low-dose or high-dose Ad26.COV2.S was given once or twice, or placebo was given on both occasions. Investigators did not know the trial group allocation while performing experiments and assessing outcomes. The paper's findings and limits, for the study overall: Non-spike TCR breadth was comparable between vaccine and placebo recipients, consistent with the vaccine containing only spike. It was noted by the authors that total T cell responses may have been underestimated by the TCR breadth and depth analyses. The study was not powered to compare responses between vaccine doses or regimens. Ad26.COV2.S recipients had higher spike-specific TCR breadth than placebo recipients (P = 0.0014). After vaccination, spike-specific CD8+ and CD4+ T cell responses were reported to show substantial breadth.

Explained via the paper, the treatment or condition label denotes: around 19 received Ad26.COV2.S at low or high dose, single or two shots; about 5 received placebo; per-sample allocation not given. Repertoires of vaccine and placebo recipients were sequenced from samples taken on day 63 after the first injection. In Cohort 1b, around 25 adults aged 18-55 years were enrolled at a single site in Boston, USA, between 29 July and 7 August 2020. Ad26.COV2.S was a replication-incompetent adenovirus type 26 vector expressing a prefusion-stabilized SARS-CoV-2 spike protein from the original Wuhan strain. The immunoSEQ Assay was used to sequence TCRbeta CDR3 regions. After extraction, genomic DNA underwent amplification by bias-controlled multiplex PCR, followed by high-throughput sequencing. Regarding the original processing steps: Collapsing and filtering of sequences were performed to quantify the absolute abundance of each unique TCRbeta CDR3 region. T cell fraction was estimated by normalization of TCRbeta template counts to usable DNA, with usable DNA being measured through amplification of reference genes present in all nucleated cells. Repertoire TCRs were annotated as SARS-CoV-2-specific when V gene, CDR3 amino acid sequence and J gene were exactly matched to a known reactive TCR set. MIRA supplied the reference SARS-CoV-2 TCR set, which was filtered for enrichment in COVID-19-positive ImmuneCODE repertoires so that public or cross-reactive TCRs were removed. Based on the MIRA antigens, annotated TCRs were further analysed at the level of specific ORF or position within ORF. Breadth was defined as the number of annotated unique rearrangements divided by the total number of unique productive rearrangements, and depth was defined as the summed frequency of the annotated unique rearrangements. Two-sided Wilcoxon rank-sum tests were applied when comparing TCR breadth between groups. The table comes from immuneACCESS by way of TCRdb, which keeps in-frame sequences with V and J called. Part of the clones is missing from these tables; in studies checked, under half for an unresolved V gene and the rest for unknown reasons. The V and J calls and clone size are taken from that table; D and trimming were inferred from the DNA. This sample comprises about 400,000 clones, about 88% of them detected only once. The ten biggest clones cover roughly 3% of the sample.

A word on this clone: Its antigen is not yet known. Base qualities were left out, and no much larger clone turns up one base away.

The clonotype originates from a person aged 18-60 years who received the Ad26.COV2.S COVID-19 vaccine or a placebo. This specimen was peripheral blood, taken in a trial of Ad26.COV2.S vaccine versus placebo.

The CDR3 here reads CASSLTGQSAEAFF. The sequenced DNA is TGTGCCAGCAGCCTTACCGGACAGTCTGCTGAAGCTTTCTTT. The V gene is TRBV7-9 and the J gene is TRBJ1-1; TRBD1 is a possible D gene, resting on 6 matching bases. V is shortened by 5 bases, J by 6 bases, and the region joining them spans 16 bases. CDR1 SEHNR and CDR2 FQNEAQ were looked up in the germline V gene (reference sequence). The CDR3 sequence holds 14 residues, the cysteine and phenylalanine included. Of all the DNA, just the CDR3 is kept, 42 bases in frame from base 1.